This T cell receptor (beta chain) came from a study of tumor and adjacent non-tumor tissue in lung cancer. This CDR3 is 15 amino acids long. CDR1 is MNHEY and CDR2 is SVGEGT in the germline V gene. The template was RNA from unsorted bulk tissue. TCRbeta libraries were built with three rounds of nested PCR, modified from ARM-PCR. TCRdb ran MiXCR on the multiplex PCR reads and lists one entry per CDR3 protein. This sample yields 65,000 to 95,000 distinct CDR3 sequences, of which roughly 70% are seen a single time; roughly 13% belongs to the top ten. Worth noting for this clonotype: A read error may produce the germline difference seen at one junction end.

Sequenced material: lung tumor tissue. This chain links TRBV6-2 or TRBV6-3 with TRBJ2-1; D could derive from TRBD1 or TRBD2 (6 bases each). The sequence was obtained from a woman between 65 and 79 years old with non-small cell lung cancer. The CDR3 DNA reads TGTGCTAGCAGTTACGGGCAGGGGACGCGGGATGAACAGTTCTTC. Its protein product is CASSYGQGTRDEQFF.